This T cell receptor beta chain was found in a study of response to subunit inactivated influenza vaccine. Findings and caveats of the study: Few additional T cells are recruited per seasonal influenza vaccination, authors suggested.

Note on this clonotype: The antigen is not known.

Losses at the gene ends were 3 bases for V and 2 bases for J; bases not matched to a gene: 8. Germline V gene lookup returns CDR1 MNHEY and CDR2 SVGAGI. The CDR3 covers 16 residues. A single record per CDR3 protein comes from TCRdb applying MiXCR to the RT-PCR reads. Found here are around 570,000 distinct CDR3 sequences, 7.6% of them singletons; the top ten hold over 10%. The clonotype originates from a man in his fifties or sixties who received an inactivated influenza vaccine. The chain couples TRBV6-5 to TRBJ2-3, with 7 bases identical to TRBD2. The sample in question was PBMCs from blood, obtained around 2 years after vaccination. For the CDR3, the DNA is TGTGCCAGCAGTTATAACTCGGGAGGCTTCACAGATACGCAGTATTTT. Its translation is CASSYNSGGFTDTQYF.